The 7 T cell receptor beta chains in this list originate from one sample, sequenced in a study of blood T cell repertoires in COVID-19. The method was immunoSEQ multiplex PCR; TCRdb's version includes in-frame clones alone and lacks a portion of them. The table has 150,000 or so clones, around 80% seen once; the top ten hold 38%. Sequencing was done on a sample of peripheral blood. Receptors originate from a human donor in a cohort sampled during active COVID-19.

CDR3: CASRSGQSHNSPLHF. CDR3 nucleotide sequence: TGTGCCAGCAGATCCGGACAGTCGCATAATTCACCCCTCCACTTT. The V and J genes are TRBV5-6 and TRBJ1-6; D possibly corresponds to TRBD1 (6 bases). The V gene lost 5 bases and the J gene lost 5 bases, with 14 bases spanning the gap. The CDR3 loop spans 15 amino acids. Germline V gene lookup returns CDR1 SGHDT and CDR2 YYEEEE. The whole variable domain, remainder taken from reference TRBV5-6 and TRBJ1-6, is DAGVTQSPTHLIKTRGQQVTLRCSPKSGHDTVSWYQQALGQGPQFIFQYYEEEERQRGNFPDRFSGHQFPNYSSELNVNALLLGDSALYLCASRSGQSHNSPLHFGNGTRLTVT.

V and J are TRBV4-3 and TRBJ2-2; the match to TRBD1 covers 10 bases. Germline CDR1 LGHNA, CDR2 YSLEER. J lost 6 bases, V lost 3 bases, and 1 base had no gene match. The CDR3 runs to 14 residues. CDR3 nucleotide sequence: TGCGCCAGCAGCCAGGACAGGGGGGCCGGGGAGCTGTTTTTT. The encoded protein is CASSQDRGAGELFF.

This sequence joins TRBV4-2 and TRBJ2-2, with D unclear. CDR1 and CDR2 (germline): LGHNA, YNFKEQ. V was trimmed by 0 bases and J by 6 bases, leaving 8 bases between them. The CDR3 covers 14 residues. The CDR3 sequence: CASSQEIVSGELFF. The CDR3 DNA sequence: TGTGCCAGCAGCCAAGAAATTGTATCCGGGGAGCTGTTTTTT.

J is TRBJ1-1 and V is TRBV6-5; perhaps TRBD1 as D (6 bases). Germline values: CDR1 MNHEY, CDR2 SVGAGI. The CDR3 contains 12 residues. The V end was cut by 6 bases, the J end by 7 bases, with 12 bases between. CDR3 DNA sequence: TGTGCCAGCAGCCGCGGACAGTTTGAAGCTTTCTTT. This codes for CASSRGQFEAFF.

This clone was recorded a few times. The V gene is TRBV7-2, the J gene TRBJ1-2, with 7 bases matching TRBD1. CDR3 length: 14 residues. J was trimmed by 2 bases and V by 2 bases; bases with no gene match: 2. CDR1 is SGHTA and CDR2 is FQGNSA in the germline V gene. CDR3 in amino acids: CASSLNRGNYGYTF. DNA for the CDR3: TGTGCCAGCAGCTTAAACAGGGGCAACTATGGCTACACCTTC.

The V call is TRBV5-1, the J call TRBJ1-2; a possible D gene is TRBD1 (6 bases). Germline CDR1 reads SGHRS; CDR2 reads YFSETQ. The CDR3 spans 15 residues. Trimming shortened V by 0 bases and J by 2 bases, and 11 bases separated the two germline ends. The CDR3 DNA follows: TGCGCCAGCAGCTTGGGCACAGGGACAAACTATGGCTACACCTTC. Translation: CASSLGTGTNYGYTF.

This clone was detected once. CDR3 sequence reads: CASSLLGLANTGELFF. The DNA of the CDR3 is TGTGCCAGCAGCCTCTTGGGGCTCGCGAACACCGGGGAGCTGTTTTTT. The J gene is TRBJ2-2, the V gene TRBV5-4, with D maybe TRBD1 (5 bases). Germline V lookup: CDR1 SGHNT, CDR2 YYREEE (reference sequence). The CDR3 runs 16 residues. The ends were cut back, 4 bases at V and 0 bases at J, with 13 bases in the middle.